This TCR beta chain stems from a study of long-term antiretroviral therapy in people with HIV. In the case of this clone: What it binds is unknown.

Version v3.0 of the immunoSEQ assay ran at survey level. Sequenced by immunoSEQ multiplex PCR; TCRdb stores in-frame clones only, minus some. Altogether some 24,000 clones are present, roughly 89% being singletons, with the ten largest covering about 8.5%. Study-level points and caveats: Clonal expansions arising prior to ART prevailed in the repertoire at every time point.

The sample was unsorted PBMCs, taken 1.8 years before starting antiretroviral therapy. The sequence derives from a man aged 50-60 years with HIV.

CDR3 nucleotide sequence: TGTGCCAGCAGCCCCTTTGAGGGGAGGGCAGATACGCAGTATTTT. Translated, it gives CASSPFEGRADTQYF. V and J are TRBV13 and TRBJ2-3; 7 bases agree with TRBD2. Per the germline V gene, CDR1 is PRHDT and CDR2 is FYEKMQ (reference sequence). The trim removed 5 bases at V and 4 bases at J, leaving 9 bases unmatched. CDR3 size: 15 residues.